This TCR beta chain was captured by sequencing in a study of beta chain features in type 1 diabetes. Study background: The patients were much like the healthy donors in age, gender and cell yields.

This clone turned up a few times. What was sequenced were expressed TCRB transcripts, since all of the isolated RNA had been reverse transcribed. Assay used: immunoSEQ multiplex PCR; TCRdb lists only in-frame clones, some missing. This sample carries about 150,000 clones, about 7.3% of them seen once, and the ten largest clones take 0.55% to 0.75%. V was cut by 1 base and J by 0 bases, with 11 bases left in between. The germline CDR1 and CDR2 sequences are SGHNT and YYREEE (reference sequence). The CDR3 is made up of 16 amino acids. Without exception, sorted populations had purity beyond 98%. The sequence was obtained from a man aged 18 to 30 in good health. The sequenced sample was central memory CD4+ T cells from blood. The chain links TRBV5-4 to TRBJ2-1, with unresolved D. CDR3 sequence: CASSLLPAVSYNEQFF. The CDR3 DNA follows: TGTGCCAGCAGCTTGCTGCCGGCGGTCTCCTACAATGAGCAGTTCTTC.